These 28 T cell receptor beta chains originate from one sample sequenced in a study of molecular identifiers for immune sequencing clone quantification. TCRdb recomputed calls from the PCR reads with MiXCR, one row per CDR3 protein. Of hundreds of thousands of distinct CDR3 sequences in the sample, just under 20% were seen once. The sample was naive CD8+ T cells from blood, with Jurkat cell RNA spiked in. Subset noted: FACS-sorted CD8+CD4-CCR7+CD45RA+ naive T cells. These receptors were obtained from a human donor in good health. Some libraries in this study had Jurkat cell RNA spiked in.

Turning to this clonotype: This clone may be a read error of a much larger clone one base away. The chain employs TRBV28 and TRBJ1-1; D gene unclear. The CDR3 runs to 13 residues. Germline lookup yields CDR1 MDHEN and CDR2 SYDVKM. V was trimmed by 7 bases and J by 4 bases, leaving 13 bases between them. The chain's CDR3 is CASTPSGITEAFF. CDR3 sequence (DNA): TGTGCCAGCACCCCGTCGGGGATCACTGAAGCTTTCTTT. Complete variable domain (other parts from reference TRBV28 and TRBJ1-1): DVKVTQSSRYLVKRTGEKVFLECVQDMDHENMFWYRQDPGLGLRLIYFSYDVKMKEKGDIPEGYSVSREKKERFSLILESASTNQTSMYLCASTPSGITEAFFGQGTRLTVV.

This clonotype was seen ten or more times. CDR3 DNA sequence: TGTGCCAGCAGTCTCGCCGGGACAGCTTACAATGAGCAGTTCTTC. Protein sequence: CASSLAGTAYNEQFF. The genes are TRBV27 and TRBJ2-1, with TRBD1 identical over 7 bases. V dropped 5 bases and J dropped 4; count of bases not matched to a gene: 8. The CDR3 has 15 residues. Germline V CDR1 and CDR2: MNHEY, SMNVEV (reference sequence).

The sample holds many counts of this clonotype. V gene TRBV4-3 combines with J gene TRBJ2-7, with D maybe TRBD1 (5 bases). The CDR3 has 13 residues. The germline CDR1 and CDR2 sequences are LGHNA and YSLEER. V shed 0 bases and J shed 12 bases, with 15 bases lying between them. In DNA, the CDR3 is TGCGCCAGCAGCCAAGATATTTCAGGGCTTCGGTACTTC. This gives the protein CASSQDISGLRYF.

In its sample, this clonotype was seen many times. The chain carries TRBV5-4 and TRBJ2-7; 8 bases line up with TRBD1. The length of the CDR3 is 13 residues. Germline V gene lookup returns CDR1 SGHNT and CDR2 YYREEE (reference sequence). Trimming cost V 6 bases and J 1 base; bases outside gene matches: 3. In DNA form, the CDR3 reads TGTGCCAGCACGGACAGGGAATCCTACGAGCAGTACTTC. Protein product: CASTDRESYEQYF. The full variable domain, in which reference TRBV5-4 and TRBJ2-7 provide the parts outside the CDR3, is ETGVTQSPTHLIKTRGQQVTLRCSSQSGHNTVSWYQQALGQGPQFIFQYYREEENGRGNFPPRFSGLQFPNYSSELNVNALELDDSALYLCASTDRESYEQYFGPGTRLTVT.

The V gene is TRBV11-2, the J gene TRBJ2-5; maybe TRBD2 (6 bases). The CDR3 contains 16 residues. The V gene lost 5 bases and the J gene lost 1 base, with 17 bases spanning the gap. In germline, CDR1 is SGHAT, CDR2 FQNNGV. CDR3 bases: TGTGCCAGCAGCCCCCATAGCGGAGGCTTCCAAGAGACCCAGTACTTC. Encoded protein: CASSPHSGGFQETQYF.

The count of this clonotype is one. A much larger clone differs by one base, so this may be a read error. The chain joins TRBV13 to TRBJ2-3; D is unresolved. V was clipped by 3 bases and J by 10 bases, with 11 bases between them. The CDR3 length is 12 residues. CDR1 and CDR2 from the germline V gene are PRHDT and FYEKMQ (reference sequence). The CDR3 loop is CASSLTSTAQYF. The CDR3 coding sequence is TGTGCCAGCAGCTTGACGAGTACTGCGCAGTATTTT. Full variable domain (rest looked up from reference TRBV13 and TRBJ2-3): AAGVIQSPRHLIKEKRETATLKCYPIPRHDTVYWYQQGPGQDPQFLISFYEKMQSDKGSIPDRFSAQQFSDYHSELNMSSLELGDSALYFCASSLTSTAQYFGPGTRLTVL.

The rearrangement links TRBV4-2 to TRBJ2-7; D gene ambiguous. The CDR3 extends over 19 amino acids. Germline-derived CDR1 and CDR2 are LGHNA and YNFKEQ. V lost 0 bases and J 6 bases, leaving 27 bases between the germline ends. CDR3 in amino acids: CASSQDSTSIMADRPEQYF. The CDR3 coding sequence is TGTGCCAGCAGCCAAGATTCTACGTCGATCATGGCTGATAGACCCGAGCAGTACTTC.

There are many counts of this clonotype. This sequence joins TRBV28 and TRBJ2-7; D not certain. CDR1 and CDR2 from the germline V gene are MDHEN and SYDVKM. V gave up 4 bases and J gave up 3 bases, with 13 bases separating them. This CDR3 region has 14 residues. The CDR3 sequence is CASSSILYYYEQYF. In DNA, the CDR3 is TGTGCCAGCAGTTCCATATTATACTACTACGAGCAGTACTTC.

This sequence joins TRBV3-1 and TRBJ2-5; TRBD2 agrees at 8 bases. There are 17 residues in the CDR3. Germline values: CDR1 LGHDT, CDR2 YNNKEL (reference sequence). V was clipped by 1 base and J by 2 bases; unmatched bases: 9. CDR3 amino acids: CASSQGPAGGLQETQYF. CDR3 in DNA: TGTGCCAGCAGCCAAGGACCCGCGGGGGGACTACAAGAGACCCAGTACTTC.

V gene TRBV14 combines with J gene TRBJ2-7, with 7 bases that match TRBD1. Germline CDR1 SGHDN, CDR2 FVKESK. J gave up 6 bases and V 2 bases, and 4 bases lay outside the gene matches. The CDR3 extends over 13 amino acids. The CDR3 DNA reads as TGTGCCAGCAGCCAACCCCCAGGGGGCGAGCAGTACTTC. Amino acids: CASSQPPGGEQYF.

This clonotype has only a few counts. The rearrangement links TRBV18 to TRBJ2-1; D tentatively fits TRBD1 or TRBD2 (5 bases each). V was shortened by 3 bases and J by 13 bases, with 25 bases between the two germline ends. The CDR3 consists of 16 residues. Germline V gives CDR1 KGHSH, CDR2 LQKENI. CDR3 nucleotides: TGTGCCAGCTCACCTCAGTCGGGGACGGAGACATTGACACAGTTCTTC. It encodes CASSPQSGTETLTQFF.

In this sample, this clonotype turned up many times. The chain couples TRBV10-3 to TRBJ1-5; 7 bases map to TRBD1. The J segment lost 0 bases and the V segment lost 10 bases, leaving 9 bases of the junction unmatched. CDR1 and CDR2 (germline): ENHRY, SYGVKD. The CDR3 loop spans 15 amino acids. As DNA, the CDR3 is TGTGCCACCCAGCCCACAGGGGATAGCAATCAGCCCCAGCATTTT. It is translated as CATQPTGDSNQPQHF.

At least ten counts were recorded for this clonotype. The chain uses TRBV20-1 and TRBJ1-3, with a weak D call TRBD1 (5 bases). The CDR3 has 12 residues. CDR1 is DFQATT, CDR2 SNEGSKA, per germline (reference sequence). V was trimmed by 6 bases and J by 2 bases, leaving 8 bases between them. The CDR3 DNA reads as TGCAGTGCCTGGGACCCTGGAAACACCATATATTTT. Amino acid sequence: CSAWDPGNTIYF.

In this sample, this clonotype turned up many times. CDR3 protein: CASSPPLAVARIGTDTQYF. The DNA of the CDR3 is TGTGCCAGCAGCCCCCCTCTGGCGGTCGCTCGGATCGGAACAGATACGCAGTATTTT. The chain employs TRBV7-9 and TRBJ2-3; D is ambiguous. V gave up 5 bases and J gave up 3 bases, with 27 bases separating them. The CDR3 loop spans 19 amino acids. Germline CDR1 reads SEHNR; CDR2 reads FQNEAQ (reference sequence).

This clonotype was recorded many times. The chain employs TRBV29-1 and TRBJ2-5; D is unclear. V shed 0 bases and J shed 3 bases, with 11 bases lying between them. The CDR3 spans 14 residues. In germline, CDR1 is SQVTM, CDR2 ANQGSEA. CDR3 sequence: CSVEDFRLKETQYF. DNA for the CDR3: TGCAGCGTTGAAGATTTCCGGCTGAAAGAGACCCAGTACTTC.

This clonotype occurred a few times. The chain employs TRBV18 and TRBJ2-3, with TRBD2 matching over 8 bases. After removal of 3 bases from V and 2 bases from J, the junction contained 16 bases not matched to a gene. CDR3 size: 19 residues. The germline gives CDR1 KGHSH, CDR2 LQKENI. CDR3 DNA sequence: TGTGCCAGCTCACCGGTCGAGTCCGGACTAGCTTATTTCACAGATACGCAGTATTTT. Its protein product is CASSPVESGLAYFTDTQYF.

Concerning this clonotype itself: This could be a read error, since a much larger clone is one nucleotide away. The rearrangement links TRBV10-3 to TRBJ2-3; D gene ambiguous. Deletions cut 2 bases from V and 4 bases from J, with 7 bases between. This CDR3 is 13 amino acids long. Germline-derived CDR1 and CDR2 are ENHRY and SYGVKD. The CDR3 loop reads CAISEVRSDTQYF. The CDR3 DNA reads as TGTGCCATCAGTGAGGTCCGGTCAGATACGCAGTATTTT.

This clonotype has at least ten counts. This chain connects TRBV12-3 or TRBV12-4 to TRBJ1-5, with D hard to call. The CDR3 spans 13 residues. V was pared by 2 bases and J by 7 bases, with 9 bases between. In DNA form, the CDR3 reads TGTGCCAGCAGTTTATGGGTTGGGCAGCCCCAGCATTTT. It is translated as CASSLWVGQPQHF.

This clonotype was found many times. The gene calls are TRBV6-5 and TRBJ2-3; 8 bases are a match to TRBD1. In germline, CDR1 is MNHEY, CDR2 SVGAGI. This CDR3 spans 15 amino acids. The V and J ends lost 6 bases and 4 bases, in that order; junction bases with no gene match: 9. The CDR3 DNA sequence: TGTGCCAGCAGAGCAAGTCAGGGGGCTGCAGATACGCAGTATTTT. Amino acid sequence: CASRASQGAADTQYF.

A remark on this clonotype: At one end the junction does not follow the germline gene, possibly because of a read error. The chain has TRBV19 and TRBJ1-5; D remains ambiguous. This CDR3 contains 12 residues. In germline, CDR1 is LNHDA, CDR2 SQIVND (reference sequence). In nucleotides, the CDR3 is TGTGCCAGTAGTTACAGCAATCAGCCCCGGCATTTT. It translates to CASSYSNQPRHF.

This clonotype was detected ten times or more. The CDR3 sequence: CASSYGLSPATDTQYF. The CDR3, as DNA: TGTGCCAGCAGTTACGGGCTTTCCCCCGCCACAGATACGCAGTATTTT. This chain connects TRBV6-5 to TRBJ2-3; unclear D gene. Per the germline V gene, CDR1 is MNHEY and CDR2 is SVGAGI. The CDR3 is 16 amino acids. Trimming shortened V by 2 bases and J by 2 bases, and 14 bases separated the two germline ends.

This clonotype has ten or more counts. The chain carries TRBV9 and TRBJ2-3; 7 bases match TRBD1. After removal of 3 bases from V and 6 bases from J, the junction contained 10 bases not matched to a gene. The CDR3 has 15 amino acids. The germline gives CDR1 SGDLS, CDR2 YYNGEE. CDR3 DNA sequence: TGTGCCAGCAGCGGCCGGGACAGCCCTTTGGATACGCAGTATTTT. Amino acid sequence: CASSGRDSPLDTQYF.

This clonotype was recorded at least ten times. This chain uses TRBV7-9 with TRBJ2-7; 9 nucleotides agree with TRBD1. The CDR3 is made up of 15 amino acids. Germline CDR1 and CDR2: SEHNR and FQNEAQ (reference sequence). With 5 bases clipped from V and 2 bases from J, the junction kept 7 bases outside the gene matches. The DNA of the CDR3 is TGTGCCAGCAGCCCCCGGACAGGGGCCGCCTACGAGCAGTACTTC. It is translated as CASSPRTGAAYEQYF.

This clonotype was seen only a few times. V and J are TRBV27 and TRBJ2-7, with TRBD1 identical over 7 bases. Per the germline V gene, CDR1 is MNHEY and CDR2 is SMNVEV (reference sequence). Trimming at V came to 4 bases and at J to 5 bases, leaving 8 bases not matched to a gene. The CDR3 consists of 14 residues. For the CDR3, the DNA is TGTGCCAGCAGTTCAGGAGACAGGGTCCACGAGCAGTACTTC. Translating gives CASSSGDRVHEQYF.

In this sample, this clonotype turned up many times. The chain links TRBV5-1 to TRBJ1-1; D remains unclear. The ends were cut back, 0 bases at V and 1 base at J, with 16 bases in the middle. The length of the CDR3 is 17 residues. The germline gives CDR1 SGHRS, CDR2 YFSETQ. The CDR3 region has the DNA TGCGCCAGCAGCTTGGTGACTCCTAAGACGGGGAACACTGAAGCTTTCTTT. Translating it yields CASSLVTPKTGNTEAFF.

This clonotype appeared many times. The chain links TRBV10-3 to TRBJ1-5; 11 bases fit TRBD1. The CDR3 spans 17 residues. Germline V gene lookup returns CDR1 ENHRY and CDR2 SYGVKD. V was clipped by 4 bases and J by 1 base; unmatched bases: 6. CDR3 DNA sequence: TGTGCCATCAGTGCTGGACAGGGGGCGAGGAGCAATCAGCCCCAGCATTTT. Translation gives CAISAGQGARSNQPQHF.

This clonotype was counted at least ten times. The CDR3 region is CASSLPRDMRTDTQYF. CDR3 in DNA: TGTGCCAGCAGCCTCCCCCGGGACATGCGCACAGATACGCAGTATTTT. The chain combines TRBV6-2 or TRBV6-3 with TRBJ2-3, with D perhaps TRBD1 (6 bases). V was pared by 6 bases and J by 1 base, with 17 bases between. The length of the CDR3 is 16 residues. Per the germline V gene, CDR1 is MNHEY and CDR2 is SVGEGT.

V usage is TRBV6-2 or TRBV6-3 and J usage is TRBJ1-1; 8 bases map to TRBD1. J was trimmed by 4 bases and V by 10 bases; bases with no gene match: 8. CDR1 MNHEY and CDR2 SVGEGT come from the germline V gene. The CDR3 is 13 amino acids. CDR3 protein: CANRTGRVTEAFF. The CDR3 bases are TGTGCCAACAGGACAGGGAGGGTCACTGAAGCTTTCTTT.